Each of the 27 T cell receptor beta chains below was sequenced from the same sample in a study of T cell responses to AZD1222 COVID-19 vaccine. Method: immunoSEQ multiplex PCR; TCRdb's copy keeps in-frame clones and lacks some. The table has 95,000 to 150,000 clones, 85% to 90% seen once; the top ten hold 25% to 35%. The sample consisted of peripheral blood, taken on day 0 of AZD1222 vaccination. Every receptor here comes from an adult in good health.

Worth noting for this clone: This same CDR3 is encoded by further DNA sequences in the sample. CDR3 bases: TGTGCCAGCACTCAAGGTGAAGGCACTGAAGCTTTCTTT. Its translation: CASTQGEGTEAFF. The chain joins TRBV2 to TRBJ1-1; D unclear. The CDR3 is 13 residues long. CDR1 is SNHLY, CDR2 FYNNEI, per germline. V lost 7 bases to trimming and J lost 4 bases, with 13 bases between them. The full variable domain, in which reference TRBV2 and TRBJ1-1 provide the parts outside the CDR3, is EPEVTQTPSHQVTQMGQEVILRCVPISNHLYFYWYRQILGQKVEFLVSFYNNEISEKSEIFDDQFSVERPDGSNFTLKIRSTKLEDSAMYFCASTQGEGTEAFFGQGTRLTVV.

The genes are TRBV27 and TRBJ1-1; 7 bases fit TRBD1. The CDR3 consists of 13 residues. Germline CDR1 is MNHEY and CDR2 is SMNVEV (reference sequence). V lost 5 bases to trimming and J lost 5 bases; unmatched junction nucleotides: 5. The CDR3 sequence is CASSVTGNTEAFF. CDR3 nucleotide sequence: TGTGCCAGCAGTGTGACAGGGAATACTGAAGCTTTCTTT.

The rearrangement links TRBV6-5 to TRBJ2-5; 8 bases fit TRBD1. The CDR3 totals 14 residues. The V segment lost 6 bases and the J segment 2 bases; nucleotides outside the gene matches: 5. Germline loops: CDR1 MNHEY, CDR2 SVGAGI. Here the CDR3 reads CASRETGVQETQYF. The CDR3 DNA reads TGTGCCAGCAGGGAGACAGGGGTACAAGAGACCCAGTACTTC.

V is TRBV28 and J is TRBJ1-6, with D perhaps TRBD1 (5 bases). The CDR3 contains 17 residues. V lost 9 bases and J 10 bases, leaving 28 bases between the germline ends. The V gene's germline CDR1 is MDHEN and CDR2 SYDVKM. The CDR3 is CASQRGTYLSSVSPLHF. The DNA of the CDR3 is TGTGCCAGTCAAAGAGGGACGTACCTATCGAGTGTGTCACCCCTCCACTTT.

The chain combines TRBV9 with TRBJ1-6; D is unclear. Germline CDR1 reads SGDLS; CDR2 reads YYNGEE. CDR3 size: 14 residues. V lost 0 bases to trimming and J lost 8 bases, with 9 bases between them. CDR3 protein: CASSVDEGDSPLHF. The CDR3 region has the DNA TGTGCCAGCAGCGTAGACGAGGGTGATTCACCCCTCCACTTT.

V gene TRBV7-2 combines with J gene TRBJ1-5, with TRBD1 identical over 7 bases. The CDR3 has 15 amino acids. Germline CDR1 is SGHTA and CDR2 is FQGNSA. The V and J ends lost 1 base and 9 bases, in that order; junction bases with no gene match: 9. CDR3 coding DNA: TGTGCCAGCAGCTTAGTTCAGGGGGAATTTTCGCCCCAGCATTTT. Protein product: CASSLVQGEFSPQHF.

V gene TRBV5-1 combines with J gene TRBJ1-1; 7 bases agree with TRBD1. V lost 5 bases to trimming and J lost 4 bases; unmatched junction nucleotides: 17. The CDR3 length is 17 residues. Germline CDR1 is SGHRS and CDR2 is YFSETQ. CDR3 nucleotides: TGCGCCAGCAGGTCCACAGGGGCGACTGATGTACGCACTGAAGCTTTCTTT. It encodes CASRSTGATDVRTEAFF. Supplemented by reference TRBV5-1 and TRBJ1-1, the full variable domain reads KAGVTQTPRYLIKTRGQQVTLSCSPISGHRSVSWYQQTPGQGLQFLFEYFSETQRNKGNFPGRFSGRQFSNSRSEMNVSTLELGDSALYLCASRSTGATDVRTEAFFGQGTRLTVV.

This clone was recorded a few times. This chain connects TRBV6-2 or TRBV6-3 to TRBJ1-2; D not certain. This CDR3 comprises 11 residues. V gave up 6 bases and J gave up 5 bases, with 7 bases separating them. The germline V gene has CDR1 MNHEY and CDR2 SVGEGT. The CDR3, as DNA: TGTGCCAGCAGCAGGTTGTATGGCTACACCTTC. This codes for CASSRLYGYTF.

This chain joins TRBV2 and TRBJ2-3, with 12 bases identical to TRBD1. In germline, CDR1 is SNHLY, CDR2 FYNNEI. With V trimmed by 3 bases and J by 2 bases, 15 bases remained unmatched. The CDR3 has 20 amino acids. The chain's CDR3 is CASSEIKGTGGSLNTDTQYF. The CDR3 DNA is TGTGCCAGCAGTGAGATTAAGGGGACAGGGGGCTCGCTGAACACAGATACGCAGTATTTT.

This clone has more than one count but fewer than ten. The genes are TRBV7-3 and TRBJ1-6; perhaps TRBD1 as D (6 bases). Per germline, CDR1 SGHTA and CDR2 FQGTGA. This CDR3 is 15 amino acids long. Trimming cost V 2 bases and J 9 bases, with 14 bases left between them. The CDR3 reads CASSLDRGPASPLHF. The CDR3 DNA is TGTGCCAGCAGCTTAGATCGGGGGCCGGCTTCACCCCTCCACTTT.

Of note for this clone: This same CDR3 is encoded by further DNA sequences in the sample. The rearrangement joins TRBV6-5 to TRBJ1-1, with D unresolved. The CDR3 has 14 residues. Trimming took 4 bases from V and 1 from J, leaving 10 bases between them. Germline values: CDR1 MNHEY, CDR2 SVGAGI. CDR3 nucleotide sequence: TGTGCCAGCAGTTCGCGGACTGGGAACACTGAAGCTTTCTTT. Protein: CASSSRTGNTEAFF.

The J gene is TRBJ2-7, the V gene TRBV5-1, with D tentatively TRBD2 (7 bases). Trimming took off 1 base at V and 0 bases at J, with 11 bases between the two ends. The CDR3 is 15 amino acids. Germline CDR1 reads SGHRS; CDR2 reads YFSETQ. CDR3 protein: CASSLRGGLSYEQYF. Written as DNA, the CDR3 is TGCGCCAGCAGCTTGAGGGGGGGCCTCTCCTACGAGCAGTACTTC.

The V call is TRBV10-3, the J call TRBJ2-3, with TRBD2 identical over 15 bases. Germline V lookup: CDR1 ENHRY, CDR2 SYGVKD. The junction had 13 bases not matched to a gene; V was cut back by 10 bases and J by 5 bases. CDR3 length equals 17 residues. The CDR3 reads CATGGGLAGGLGDTQYF. CDR3 bases: TGTGCCACCGGAGGGGGACTAGCGGGGGGATTGGGAGATACGCAGTATTTT.

This clone appeared a single time. The chain uses TRBV5-8 and TRBJ2-7; D gene uncertain. Germline loops: CDR1 SGHTS, CDR2 YDEGEE. V was cut by 1 base and J by 4 bases, with 6 bases left in between. There are 12 residues in the CDR3. This CDR3 is CASSLREYEQYF. In DNA, the CDR3 is TGTGCCAGCAGCTTGAGAGAGTACGAGCAGTACTTC.

The genes are TRBV6-2 or TRBV6-3 and TRBJ2-7; 7 bases are a match to TRBD2. With 5 bases clipped from V and 6 bases from J, the junction kept 13 bases outside the gene matches. Germline V gene data show CDR1 as MNHEY and CDR2 as SVGEGT. The CDR3 is 15 residues long. The CDR3 region is CASSSAAGASAEQYF. CDR3 DNA sequence: TGTGCCAGCAGTAGCGCCGCGGGAGCATCCGCCGAGCAGTACTTC.

V gene TRBV5-5 combines with J gene TRBJ2-5; 8 bases fit TRBD1. The CDR3 loop spans 14 amino acids. After removal of 4 bases from V and 1 base from J, the junction contained 3 bases not matched to a gene. Germline CDR1 reads SGHKS; CDR2 reads YYEKEE (reference sequence). The CDR3 DNA follows: TGTGCCAGCAGCCACGGACAGGGCCAAGAGACCCAGTACTTC. Protein product: CASSHGQGQETQYF.

The chain recombines TRBV7-9 with TRBJ1-5, with D unclear. The CDR3 is 13 residues long. V gave up 5 bases and J gave up 8 bases, with 13 bases separating them. Germline loops: CDR1 SEHNR, CDR2 FQNEAQ (reference sequence). CDR3 sequence: CASSPVALEPQHF. The CDR3 DNA follows: TGTGCCAGCAGCCCGGTGGCCTTGGAGCCCCAGCATTTT.

CDR3 region: CASSVPHGGGNEQFF. The CDR3 DNA is TGTGCCAGCAGCGTCCCACACGGTGGGGGCAATGAGCAGTTCTTC. The chain employs TRBV9 and TRBJ2-1; either TRBD1 or TRBD2 may fit D (5 bases each). The CDR3 covers 15 residues. Between the trimmed V and J ends, which lost 2 bases and 6 bases, there was a span of 15 bases. Per germline, CDR1 SGDLS and CDR2 YYNGEE.

The gene calls are TRBV2 and TRBJ1-6, with TRBD1 matching over 9 bases. Germline loops: CDR1 SNHLY, CDR2 FYNNEI. J was trimmed by 9 bases and V by 4 bases; bases with no gene match: 13. The length of the CDR3 is 17 residues. This CDR3 is CASSGESPGQGTSPLHF. The DNA for the CDR3 is TGTGCCAGCAGTGGAGAGAGCCCGGGACAGGGAACTTCACCCCTCCACTTT.

Details on this clone: At one boundary the junction diverges from the germline segment, which might be a read error. The J gene is TRBJ2-1, the V gene TRBV7-7; TRBD2 matches at 10 bases. Germline loops: CDR1 SSHAT, CDR2 FNYEAQ (reference sequence). The CDR3 runs 15 residues. The CDR3, as DNA: TGTGCTAGCAGCGATACTAGCGGGACCCTCAATGAGCAGTTCTTC. Translating it yields CASSDTSGTLNEQFF.

The rearrangement links TRBV6-5 to TRBJ1-3, with D perhaps matching TRBD1 (6 bases). The V and J ends lost 7 bases and 0 bases respectively, with 10 bases between them. CDR1 is MNHEY, CDR2 SVGAGI, per germline. This CDR3 has 14 amino acids. CDR3 loop: CASTGTLSGNTIYF. The CDR3 DNA follows: TGTGCCAGCACCGGGACACTCTCTGGAAACACCATATATTTT.

V usage is TRBV5-1 and J usage is TRBJ2-1; D possibly matches TRBD1 or TRBD2 (6 bases each). CDR1 is SGHRS, CDR2 YFSETQ, per germline. The ends were cut back, 0 bases at V and 4 bases at J, with 14 bases in the middle. The CDR3 is 16 amino acids. CDR3 in amino acids: CASSLEWGAGYNEQFF. Written as DNA, the CDR3 is TGCGCCAGCAGCTTGGAATGGGGGGCCGGGTACAATGAGCAGTTCTTC.

V and J are TRBV6-5 and TRBJ1-6, with 9 bases aligning to TRBD1. CDR3 size: 15 residues. CDR1 MNHEY and CDR2 SVGAGI come from the germline V gene. The ends lost 6 bases at V and 9 bases at J; junction bases unmatched: 9. CDR3 sequence (DNA): TGTGCCAGCAGCTACAGGGGGCAGCTGAGTTCACCCCTCCACTTT. Translated: CASSYRGQLSSPLHF.

The chain links TRBV19 to TRBJ2-2; TRBD2 might be the D (6 bases). The CDR3 runs 15 residues. V was shortened by 6 bases and J by 6 bases, with 17 bases between the two germline ends. Germline CDR1 LNHDA, CDR2 SQIVND (reference sequence). The CDR3 bases are TGTGCCAGTAGAATGAGGGGCTGGGAGGCCGGGGAGCTGTTTTTT. Its protein product is CASRMRGWEAGELFF.

In its sample, this clone was seen once. V is TRBV4-2 and J is TRBJ1-1; D remains unclear. This CDR3 is built from 13 residues. CDR1 and CDR2 (germline): LGHNA, YNFKEQ. Trimming left V 10 bases short and J 3 bases short, with 15 bases between. The CDR3 region has the DNA TGTGCCACCCGGGAGGGCACCTACACTGAAGCTTTCTTT. Translated: CATREGTYTEAFF.

This sequence joins TRBV10-3 and TRBJ1-2; 7 nucleotides line up with TRBD1. Trimming cost V 5 bases and J 0 bases; bases outside gene matches: 6. The germline gives CDR1 ENHRY, CDR2 SYGVKD. The CDR3 loop spans 15 amino acids. CDR3 bases: TGTGCCATCAGTCGGACAGGCCAATCTAACTATGGCTACACCTTC. Protein: CAISRTGQSNYGYTF.

In this sample, this clone turned up once. The chain employs TRBV5-5 and TRBJ2-7; 11 bases match TRBD2. The V segment lost 2 bases and the J segment 4 bases; nucleotides outside the gene matches: 5. CDR1 is SGHKS, CDR2 YYEKEE, per germline (reference sequence). The CDR3 runs 15 residues. The CDR3 DNA sequence: TGTGCCAGCAGCTTAATACTAGCGGGAGTTTACGAGCAGTACTTC. Translated: CASSLILAGVYEQYF.